Listed below are T cell receptor beta chains from one sample, sequenced in a study of beta chain features in type 1 diabetes. Method: immunoSEQ multiplex PCR; TCRdb's copy keeps in-frame clones and lacks some. Counted here are roughly 350,000 clones, roughly 9.6% occurring once; the ten biggest clones make up around 0.015%. The sample was naive CD4+ T cells from blood. These receptors were collected from a woman under 40 in good health. Both conserved end residues are part of each CDR3. D genes are given only for firm matches. Clone size is stated in some rows and not others, as once, few, many or a class when expanded.

>-|TRBJ2-5|-|TRBV18
TGTGCCAGCTCACCAGGGGCCCAGGCAGAGACCCAGTACTTC
CASSPGAQAETQYF
>-|TRBJ2-4|-|TRBV7-2
TGTGCCAGCAGCTTAAAAGGGAAGGGAGGACAAAACATTCAGTACTTC
CASSLKGKGGQNIQYF
>TRBD2|TRBJ2-1|few|TRBV7-3
TGTGCCAGCAGCCCAGACGCGGGACTAGCGGGAGTCAATGAGCAGTTCTTC
CASSPDAGLAGVNEQFF
>-|TRBJ2-1|once|TRBV5-1
TGCGCCAGCAGCTTGGGGCTAGAACAAAACAATGAGCAGTTCTTC
CASSLGLEQNNEQFF
>-|TRBJ2-3|few|TRBV27
TGTGCCAGCAGTCCCTTATACCTAAGCACAGATACGCAGTATTTT
CASSPLYLSTDTQYF
>TRBD2|TRBJ2-1|-|TRBV7-2
TGTGCCAGCAGCTTAGCGGGCATAGTAAGAACTAGCGGAACCAATGAGCAGTTCTTC
CASSLAGIVRTSGTNEQFF
>-|TRBJ1-1|few|TRBV15
TGTGCCACCAGCCGAGGAGGGGCGTACCGGGACAAGAACACTGAAGCTTTCTTT
CATSRGGAYRDKNTEAFF
>TRBD1|TRBJ2-6|-|TRBV5-1
TGCGCCAGCAGCTTGAGGAGACAGGGTATCGCTGGGGCCAACGTCCTGACTTTC
CASSLRRQGIAGANVLTF
>-|TRBJ1-5|few|TRBV18
TGTGCCAGCTCACTTATAGGGGTAATAGGCAATCAGCCCCAGCATTTT
CASSLIGVIGNQPQHF
>-|TRBJ2-6|-|TRBV28
TGTGCCAGCAGTTTATCAGGGGCCAACGTCCTGACTTTC
CASSLSGANVLTF
>-|TRBJ2-7|-|TRBV19
TGTGCCAGTAGTAAACAGGACCAAGGGCGGTACGAGCAGTACTTC
CASSKQDQGRYEQYF
>TRBD1|TRBJ2-3|-|TRBV10-1
TGCGCCAATTTGAAGGGGGCGCGAAGCACAGATACGCAGTATTTT
CANLKGARSTDTQYF
>TRBD2|TRBJ2-1|few|TRBV28
TGTGCCAGTACCTCGGAACTAGCGGGGGAGAATGAGCAGTTCTTC
CASTSELAGENEQFF
>-|TRBJ2-6|-|TRBV11-2
TGTGCCAGCAGCTTACTAATCTCTGGGGCCAACGTCCTGACTTTC
CASSLLISGANVLTF
>TRBD1|TRBJ1-2|few|TRBV29-1
TGCAGCGTCCCTACACAACTGACAGGGACGAACTATGGCTACACCTTC
CSVPTQLTGTNYGYTF
>TRBD1|TRBJ2-7|few|TRBV7-2
TGTGCCAGCAGCCTGGGACAGGGGGCGGGCGAGCAGTACTTC
CASSLGQGAGEQYF
>TRBD1|TRBJ2-7|few|TRBV7-2
TGTGCCAGCAGCATCGACAGGGGCGGTGAGCAGTACTTC
CASSIDRGGEQYF
>TRBD1|TRBJ1-5|-|TRBV6-6
TGTGCCAGCAGTTACTGGACAGGGCTAAATCAGCCCCAGCATTTT
CASSYWTGLNQPQHF
>TRBD1|TRBJ1-1|few|TRBV6-5
TGTGCCAGCAAGGCACAGGGGGAAACTGAAGCTTTCTTT
CASKAQGETEAFF
>TRBD2|TRBJ2-5|-|TRBV29-1
TGCAGCGTTTCGGGACTAGCGGGGGTGCGCACAGAGACCCAGTACTTC
CSVSGLAGVRTETQYF
>-|TRBJ2-2|few|TRBV7-2
TGTGCCAGCAGCCGAAACAGGGTTTTGGACACCGGGGAGCTGTTTTTT
CASSRNRVLDTGELFF
>-|TRBJ1-1|-|TRBV29-1
TGCAGCGTCCAACTTATTACGAATGAAGCTTTCTTT
CSVQLITNEAFF
>-|TRBJ2-4|many|TRBV28
TGTGCCAGCAGTCGTCAGGACATTCAGTACTTC
CASSRQDIQYF
>-|TRBJ2-5|few|TRBV7-6
TGTGCCAGCAGCTTCGAAGGCGGGGTAGAGACCCAGTACTTC
CASSFEGGVETQYF
>-|TRBJ2-5|few|TRBV5-1
TGCGCCAGCAGCTTGATCTCGGGGCAAGAGACCCAGTACTTC
CASSLISGQETQYF
>-|TRBJ2-2|few|TRBV29-1
TGCAGCGTTGGAGGGCTAAGGGATCTTAACACCGGGGAGCTGTTTTTT
CSVGGLRDLNTGELFF
>-|TRBJ2-5|few|TRBV6-8
TGTGCCAGCAGTTACGAGACTGACAGGCCGACCCAAGAGACCCAGTACTTC
CASSYETDRPTQETQYF
>-|TRBJ2-1|few|TRBV6-4
TGTGCCAGCAGGCGGGATAGCTCCTACAATGAGCAGTTCTTC
CASRRDSSYNEQFF
>-|TRBJ2-6|-|TRBV5-1
TGCGCCAGCAGCTTGCCAGGTTCGGGGGCCAACGTCCTGACTTTC
CASSLPGSGANVLTF
>-|TRBJ1-5|-|TRBV7-8
TGTGCCAGCAGCTTAGTGGGGATGGACAAGTACAATCAGCCCCAGCATTTT
CASSLVGMDKYNQPQHF
>-|TRBJ2-7|-|TRBV28
TGTGCCAGCGGAGTGGCGGGGCGCTACGAGCAGTACTTC
CASGVAGRYEQYF
>-|TRBJ2-5|-|TRBV30
TGTGCCTGGGGGGTTGGGGCGGCGGAGACCCAGTACTTC
CAWGVGAAETQYF
>-|TRBJ1-1|-|TRBV19
TGTGCCAGTAATATAGACGGGGGTAGGACTGAAGCTTTCTTT
CASNIDGGRTEAFF
>-|TRBJ2-3|few|TRBV7-7
TGTGCTAGCAGCTCAACAGGGTTGGATACGCAGTATTTT
CASSSTGLDTQYF
>-|TRBJ2-7|-|TRBV5-4
TGTGCCAGCAGCCCACAGGACTCCTACGAGCAGTACTTC
CASSPQDSYEQYF
>TRBD2|TRBJ2-2|-|TRBV7-9
TGTGCCAGCAGCTCTCCCGGGGCTAGCGGGTTAGCCGGGGAGCTGTTTTTT
CASSSPGASGLAGELFF
>-|TRBJ1-1|-|TRBV6-6
TGTGCCAGCCGATACCTCACAGAGAACACTGAAGCTTTCTTT
CASRYLTENTEAFF
>TRBD1|TRBJ2-7|-|TRBV5-6
TGTGCCAGCAGCTTGGGGTTAAGGACAGGATCCTACGAGCAGTACTTC
CASSLGLRTGSYEQYF
>-|TRBJ2-2|-|TRBV28
TGTGCCAGCAGTTTTCCCAACTTGAACACCGGGGAGCTGTTTTTT
CASSFPNLNTGELFF
>TRBD1|TRBJ2-7|-|TRBV7-6
TGTGCCAGCAGCTTACTTACCGGGACAGGGGGCTACGAGCAGTACTTC
CASSLLTGTGGYEQYF
>-|TRBJ2-1|-|TRBV7-9
TGTGCCAGCAGCCCCGCCACTGGGGGCCTTACCCCTCGGGCTGAGCAGTTCTTC
CASSPATGGLTPRAEQFF
>TRBD2|TRBJ2-1|few|TRBV28
TGTGCCAGCAGTTTCGGCGGGAGCAGTAATGAGCAGTTCTTC
CASSFGGSSNEQFF
>TRBD1|TRBJ2-7|few|TRBV13
TGTGCCAGCAGCTTAGGGACAGGGCCCTACGAGCAGTACTTC
CASSLGTGPYEQYF
>TRBD1|TRBJ2-1|-|TRBV15
TGTGCCACCAGCAGAGATCCCCCGAGAGGGGGCGATGAGCAGTTCTTC
CATSRDPPRGGDEQFF
>-|TRBJ2-1|-|TRBV19
TGTGCCAGTAGTATCAAGGGGCGGGGCTCCAATGAGCAGTTCTTC
CASSIKGRGSNEQFF
>TRBD1|TRBJ1-1|few|TRBV28
TGTGCCAGCAGTTTAGCCCCGGGACAGGGGAACACTGAAGCTTTCTTT
CASSLAPGQGNTEAFF
>TRBD1|TRBJ2-5|-|TRBV18
TGTGCCAGCTCACTTGACAGGGTTGAGCAGTACTTC
CASSLDRVEQYF
>TRBD2|TRBJ2-7|few|TRBV28
TGTGCCAGCAGTTTATGGGGGGCTAGCGGGACCTACGAGCAGTACTTC
CASSLWGASGTYEQYF
>TRBD1|TRBJ2-1|-|TRBV2
TGTGCCAGCAGCGCAGGGGGCTCCTACAATGAGCAGTTCTTC
CASSAGGSYNEQFF
>-|TRBJ2-3|few|TRBV7-3
TGTGCCAGCAGCCCCGGGACTGCACCTAGCACAGATACGCAGTATTTT
CASSPGTAPSTDTQYF